This T cell receptor (beta chain) was documented in a study of regulatory T cells in long-lasting Graves disease. Germline V gene lookup returns CDR1 LGHDT and CDR2 YNNKEL (reference sequence). This CDR3 region has 15 residues. J was trimmed by 6 bases and V by 4 bases; bases with no gene match: 6. This clonotype came up many times. The authors built TCR beta libraries using iRepertoire HTBI primers and Arm-PCR of CDR3 regions. Per the authors' pipeline: The study identified 55 to 80 TRBV and about 14 TRBJ segments across samples. TCRdb processed the multiplex PCR reads anew with MiXCR; each CDR3 protein has one entry. For this entry, the V and J calls and clone size follow TCRdb and not the study's own pipeline. This sample has some 250,000 distinct CDR3 sequences, with more than 15% found just once. Time point: newly diagnosed GD, antithyroid drugs for less than 3 months. Construction of the TCR library relied on RNA isolated from PBMCs.

These same data were also listed under a study on T cells in Graves' hyperthyroidism and ophthalmopathy. That study reports: HTBI primers were employed in a first-round RT-PCR of the TCR CDR3. In the blood, most expanded thyroid clonotypes above 0.001 appeared as well.

The J gene is TRBJ2-1, the V gene TRBV3-1; TRBD2 aligns across 10 bases. This specimen was peripheral blood mononuclear cells (PBMCs), taken at new diagnosis, from a patient treated with antithyroid drugs. The clonotype comes from a woman in her 30s with Graves disease. The CDR3 spells CASSLAGGIPNEQFF. The CDR3 DNA follows: TGTGCCAGCAGCCTAGCGGGGGGCATCCCCAATGAGCAGTTCTTC.